Below, 6 T cell receptor beta chains from the same sample are listed, as sequenced in a study of memory B cells and T cells in multiple sclerosis. This table comes from immunoSEQ multiplex PCR, and its TCRdb copy is limited to in-frame clones, with some not included. The table includes 11,000 to 15,000 clones, 69% detected once. The specimen sequenced was memory (CD45RO+) CD4+ T cells from blood. These receptors all come from a human donor with multiple sclerosis.

V and J are TRBV28 and TRBJ1-4; D may be TRBD1 (6 bases). The germline V gene has CDR1 MDHEN and CDR2 SYDVKM. Between the trimmed V and J ends, which lost 5 bases and 4 bases, there was a span of 14 bases. CDR3 length: 15 residues. As DNA, the CDR3 is TGTGCCAGCAGTCCCACAGGGCGGAATAATGAAAAACTGTTTTTT. Amino acids: CASSPTGRNNEKLFF.

The V gene is TRBV5-1, the J gene TRBJ2-3; no definite D call. Germline V CDR1 and CDR2: SGHRS, YFSETQ. V dropped 2 bases and J dropped 5 bases, with 3 bases sitting between them. This CDR3 is built from 11 residues. DNA for the CDR3: TGCGCCAGCAGCTTACTAGATACGCAGTATTTT. Amino acid sequence: CASSLLDTQYF.

This clone turned up a few times. The rearrangement joins TRBV6-1 to TRBJ2-1; perhaps TRBD2 as D (6 bases). CDR1 and CDR2 from the germline V gene are MNHNS and SASEGT. The germline V and J ends were trimmed by 5 bases and 4 bases, with 15 bases remaining between them. CDR3 length: 15 residues. In DNA form, the CDR3 reads TGTGCCAGCAGTTCCTTACTAGGGAGGTACAATGAGCAGTTCTTC. Protein product: CASSSLLGRYNEQFF.

The V gene is TRBV30, the J gene TRBJ1-3; D uncertain. The V gene lost 5 bases and the J gene lost 2 bases, with 10 bases spanning the gap. The germline V gene encodes CDR1 GTSNPN and CDR2 SVGIG (reference sequence). The CDR3 is 13 residues long. CDR3 loop: CAWCPVPGNTIYF. The CDR3 nucleotides are TGTGCCTGGTGTCCCGTCCCTGGAAACACCATATATTTT.

V gene TRBV19 combines with J gene TRBJ2-1; TRBD2 might be the D (6 bases). Germline lookup yields CDR1 LNHDA and CDR2 SQIVND (reference sequence). The CDR3 totals 14 residues. Between the trimmed V and J ends, which lost 6 bases and 5 bases, there was a span of 14 bases. CDR3 residues: CASRPGTSHNEQFF. CDR3 in DNA: TGTGCCAGTAGGCCCGGGACTTCCCACAATGAGCAGTTCTTC.

This sequence joins TRBV6-1 and TRBJ1-5; 7 nucleotides agree with TRBD1. CDR1 is MNHNS, CDR2 SASEGT, per germline. V gave up 3 bases and J gave up 6 bases; unmatched junction bases: 8. This CDR3 region has 15 residues. In DNA form, the CDR3 reads TGTGCCAGCAGTGACCCGAGGACAGGACGTCAGCCCCAGCATTTT. Translation: CASSDPRTGRQPQHF.